This T cell receptor (beta chain) was profiled in a study of regulatory T cells in long-lasting Graves disease. Broader study findings: Lower TCR diversity was seen in persistent Graves' patients than in newly diagnosed ones.

Germline-derived CDR1 and CDR2 are MGHDK and SYGVNS. The ends were cut back, 2 bases at V and 4 bases at J, with 9 bases in the middle. This CDR3 comprises 14 residues. Sequencing libraries for TCR beta were prepared with iRepertoire HTBI primers and Arm-PCR of CDR3 regions. TCRdb ran MiXCR on the multiplex PCR reads and lists one entry per CDR3 protein. The data show 400,000 to 450,000 distinct CDR3 sequences, less than 20% seen once. This clonotype was seen a handful of times. Antigen specificity is unknown. Specified time point: newly diagnosed GD, antithyroid drugs for less than 3 months. Following extraction of RNA from PBMCs, that RNA was used to make the TCR library. Per American Thyroid Association guidelines, Graves' disease was diagnosed. The data were also submitted as part of a second study, on T cells in Graves' hyperthyroidism and ophthalmopathy. Per that study: TCR CDR3 regions were first amplified by RT-PCR with HTBI primers.

This clonotype was obtained from a woman aged 25 to 39 with Graves disease. Specimen: peripheral blood mononuclear cells (PBMCs), collected at new diagnosis, from a patient treated with antithyroid drugs. This chain connects TRBV25-1 to TRBJ1-5; D ambiguous. In nucleotides, the CDR3 is TGTGCCAGCAGTGAAAATAGTGGGAATCAGCCCCAGCATTTT. The encoded protein is CASSENSGNQPQHF.